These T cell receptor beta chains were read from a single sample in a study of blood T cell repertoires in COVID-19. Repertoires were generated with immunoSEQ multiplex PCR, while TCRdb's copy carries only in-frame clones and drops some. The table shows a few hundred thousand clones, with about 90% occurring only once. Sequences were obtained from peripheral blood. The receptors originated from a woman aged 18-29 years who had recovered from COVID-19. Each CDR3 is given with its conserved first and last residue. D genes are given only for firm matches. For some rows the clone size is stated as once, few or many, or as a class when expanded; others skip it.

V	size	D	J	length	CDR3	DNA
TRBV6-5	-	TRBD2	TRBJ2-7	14	CAILLLAGGFEQYF	TGTGCCATCCTCCTACTAGCGGGAGGGTTCGAGCAGTACTTC
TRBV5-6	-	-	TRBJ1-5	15	CASSLGGVSNQPQHF	TGTGCCAGCAGCTTGGGGGGGGTGAGCAATCAGCCCCAGCATTTT
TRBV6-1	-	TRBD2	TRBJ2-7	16	CASSEGPSGSLYEQYF	TGTGCCAGCAGTGAGGGGCCTAGCGGGAGTCTTTACGAGCAGTACTTC
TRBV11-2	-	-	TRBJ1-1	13	CASSAAGNTEAFF	TGTGCCAGCAGCGCCGCGGGGAACACTGAAGCTTTCTTT
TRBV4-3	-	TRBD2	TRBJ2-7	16	CASSQGTSGTSYEQYF	TGCGCCAGCAGCCAAGGCACTAGCGGGACCTCCTACGAGCAGTACTTC
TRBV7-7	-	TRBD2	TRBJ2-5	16	CASSLGLAGSQETQYF	TGTGCCAGCAGCTTAGGACTAGCGGGTTCTCAAGAGACCCAGTACTTC
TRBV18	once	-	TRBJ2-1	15	CASSPPSKRYNEQFF	TGTGCCAGCTCACCACCCTCCAAGAGATACAATGAGCAGTTCTTC
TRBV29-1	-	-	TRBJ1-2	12	CSVAAGIYGYTF	TGCAGCGTTGCGGCAGGGATCTATGGCTACACCTTC
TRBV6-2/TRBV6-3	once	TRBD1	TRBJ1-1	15	CASSYSRGHTLEAFF	TGTGCCAGCAGTTACTCAAGGGGGCACACACTAGAAGCTTTCTTT
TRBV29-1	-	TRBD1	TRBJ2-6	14	CSVSQGKGANVLTF	TGCAGCGTTTCACAGGGGAAGGGGGCCAACGTCCTGACTTTC
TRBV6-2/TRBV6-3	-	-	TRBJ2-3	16	CASSYVRSPNTDTQYF	TGTGCCAGCAGTTACGTCCGGAGCCCGAACACAGATACGCAGTATTTT
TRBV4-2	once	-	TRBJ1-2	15	CASSQEGQGLYGYTF	TGTGCCAGCAGCCAAGAGGGCCAGGGCCTCTATGGCTACACCTTC
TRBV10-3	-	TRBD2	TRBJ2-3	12	CAISGERGTQYF	TGTGCCATCAGTGGCGAGCGGGGTACGCAGTATTTT
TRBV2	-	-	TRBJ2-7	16	CASSYRGPGVAGEQYF	TGTGCCAGCAGTTACCGGGGTCCAGGGGTAGCGGGCGAGCAGTACTTC
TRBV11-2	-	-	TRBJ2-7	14	CASSLEGGGYEQYF	TGTGCCAGCAGCTTAGAAGGGGGGGGATACGAGCAGTACTTC
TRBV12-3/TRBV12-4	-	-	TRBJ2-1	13	CASSSVEHNEQFF	TGTGCCAGCAGTTCCGTCGAGCACAATGAGCAGTTCTTC
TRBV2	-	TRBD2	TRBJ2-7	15	CASSSSSGRVDEQYF	TGTGCCAGCAGTTCAAGTAGCGGGAGGGTCGACGAGCAGTACTTC
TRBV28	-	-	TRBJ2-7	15	CASAGGGTGLAEQYF	TGTGCCAGCGCCGGGGGGGGGACAGGGTTGGCCGAGCAGTACTTC
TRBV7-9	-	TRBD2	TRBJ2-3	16	CASSKWTSGRTDTQYF	TGTGCCAGCAGCAAGTGGACTAGCGGGAGAACAGATACGCAGTATTTT
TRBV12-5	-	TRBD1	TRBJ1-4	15	CASGLTTGANEKLFF	TGTGCTAGTGGTTTGACTACAGGGGCTAATGAAAAACTGTTTTTT
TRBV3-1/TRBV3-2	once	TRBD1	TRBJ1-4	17	CASSQGRQGALSEKLFF	TGTGCCAGCAGCCAAGGCCGACAGGGGGCTTTAAGTGAAAAACTGTTTTTT
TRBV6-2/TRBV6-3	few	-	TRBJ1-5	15	CASSYYRQYNQPQHF	TGTGCCAGCAGTTATTACCGACAGTACAATCAGCCCCAGCATTTT
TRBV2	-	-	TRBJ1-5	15	CASSEEAGANQPQHF	TGTGCCAGCAGTGAAGAGGCGGGGGCGAATCAGCCCCAGCATTTT
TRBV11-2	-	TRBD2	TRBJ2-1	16	CASSRSGTSEGDEQFF	TGTGCCAGCAGCAGATCCGGGACTAGCGAAGGGGATGAGCAGTTCTTC
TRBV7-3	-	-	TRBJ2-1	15	CASSTGGAAYNEQFF	TGTGCCAGCAGCACCGGGGGTGCGGCCTACAATGAGCAGTTCTTC
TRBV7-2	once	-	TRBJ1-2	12	CASSLAWEGYTF	TGTGCCAGCAGCTTAGCGTGGGAGGGCTACACCTTC
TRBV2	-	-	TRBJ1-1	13	CASSLFLNTEAFF	TGTGCCAGCAGCCTTTTTTTGAACACTGAAGCTTTCTTT
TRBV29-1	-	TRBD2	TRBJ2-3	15	CSVGLAGGIADTQYF	TGCAGCGTCGGACTAGCGGGAGGCATCGCAGATACGCAGTATTTT
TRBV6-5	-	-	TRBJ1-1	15	CASSEQPSGAGEAFF	TGTGCCAGCAGCGAGCAACCCTCAGGGGCAGGTGAAGCTTTCTTT
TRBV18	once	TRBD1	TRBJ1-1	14	CASSPTGGGTEAFF	TGTGCCAGCTCCCCCACAGGGGGCGGCACTGAAGCTTTCTTT
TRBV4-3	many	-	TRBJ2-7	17	CASSQDREDRPSYEQYF	TGCGCCAGCAGCCAAGATAGGGAAGACAGGCCCTCCTACGAGCAGTACTTC
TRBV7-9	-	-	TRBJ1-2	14	CASSPGQLNYGYTF	TGTGCCAGCAGTCCCGGACAGCTCAACTATGGCTACACCTTC
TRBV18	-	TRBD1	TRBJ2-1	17	CASSPNLGTGKNNEQFF	TGTGCCAGCTCACCGAACCTAGGGACAGGGAAAAACAATGAGCAGTTCTTC
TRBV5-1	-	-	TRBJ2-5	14	CASNLGTQQETQYF	TGCGCCAGCAATCTCGGGACACAGCAAGAGACCCAGTACTTC
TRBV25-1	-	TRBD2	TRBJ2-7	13	CASSPSGSSEQYF	TGTGCCAGCAGTCCGAGCGGGAGTTCCGAGCAGTACTTC
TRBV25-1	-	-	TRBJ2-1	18	CASSEPLNLSFPGKAQFF	TGTGCCAGCAGTGAGCCCCTCAACCTCTCGTTCCCCGGGAAAGCGCAGTTCTTC
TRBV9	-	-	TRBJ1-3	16	CASSVGGGLSGNTIYF	TGTGCCAGCAGCGTAGGAGGAGGGCTCTCTGGAAACACCATATATTTT
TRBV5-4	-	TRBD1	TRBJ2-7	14	CASSTQGAAYEQYF	TGTGCCAGCAGCACGCAGGGGGCTGCCTACGAGCAGTACTTC
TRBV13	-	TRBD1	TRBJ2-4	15	CASSLGQGTGNIQYF	TGTGCCAGCAGCTTAGGCCAAGGGACAGGGAACATTCAGTACTTC
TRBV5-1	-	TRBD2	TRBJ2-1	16	CASSPSSGRAYNEQFF	TGCGCCAGCAGCCCATCTAGCGGGAGGGCCTACAATGAGCAGTTCTTC
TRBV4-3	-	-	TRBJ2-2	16	CASSQEARVNTGELFF	TGCGCCAGCAGCCAAGAAGCACGGGTGAACACCGGGGAGCTGTTTTTT